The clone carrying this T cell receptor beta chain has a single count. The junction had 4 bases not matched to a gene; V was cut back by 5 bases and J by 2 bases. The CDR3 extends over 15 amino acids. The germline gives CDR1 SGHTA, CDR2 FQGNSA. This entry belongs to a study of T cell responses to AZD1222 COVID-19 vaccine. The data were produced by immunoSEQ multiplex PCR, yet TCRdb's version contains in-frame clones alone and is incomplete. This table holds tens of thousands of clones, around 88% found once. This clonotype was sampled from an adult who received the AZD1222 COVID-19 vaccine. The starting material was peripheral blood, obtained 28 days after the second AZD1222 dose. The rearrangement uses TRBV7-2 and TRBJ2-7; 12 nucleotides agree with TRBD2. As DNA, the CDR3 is TGTGCCAGCAGCATACTAGCGGGGGGCCCCTACGAGCAGTACTTC. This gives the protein CASSILAGGPYEQYF.